This passage covers 10 T cell receptor beta chains from one sample sequenced in a study of blood T cell repertoires in COVID-19. TCRdb keeps only in-frame clones here, not all; method: immunoSEQ multiplex PCR. The table has 300,000 to 350,000 clones, nearly 90% seen once; the top ten hold about 4.5%. Sequencing was carried out using PBMCs or T cells enriched from blood (not recorded which). These receptors all stem from a woman younger than 35 with acute COVID-19.

The rearrangement links TRBV28 to TRBJ1-4, with 7 bases fitting TRBD1. This CDR3 is built from 13 residues. Unmatched junction bases numbered 9, after V lost 6 bases and J lost 11 bases. The germline V gene encodes CDR1 MDHEN and CDR2 SYDVKM. The CDR3 DNA reads as TGTGCCAGCAGCCTAGGACAGGCCTCGAAACTGTTTTTT. It is translated as CASSLGQASKLFF.

This rearrangement joins TRBV5-1 to TRBJ2-3; tentatively, D is TRBD1 (5 bases). The CDR3 has 15 residues. Germline V gives CDR1 SGHRS, CDR2 YFSETQ. The germline V and J ends were trimmed by 0 bases and 4 bases, with 12 bases remaining between them. CDR3 sequence (DNA): TGCGCCAGCAGCTTGGAAGGCAGGGTCCCAGATACGCAGTATTTT. Protein sequence: CASSLEGRVPDTQYF.

This clone has a handful of counts. DNA for the CDR3: TGTGCCAGCCGAGGCGTGTGGGCAGATACGCAGTATTTT. It specifies CASRGVWADTQYF. The chain carries TRBV4-2 and TRBJ2-3; unclear D gene. This CDR3 comprises 13 residues. Trimming took 8 bases from V and 4 from J, leaving 13 bases between them. CDR1 and CDR2 (germline): LGHNA, YNFKEQ.

This clone was seen only once. V and J are TRBV7-3 and TRBJ2-4; TRBD1 aligns across 8 bases. This CDR3 is built from 14 residues. After removal of 4 bases from V and 9 bases from J, the junction contained 8 bases not matched to a gene. Germline V lookup: CDR1 SGHTA, CDR2 FQGTGA. CDR3 DNA sequence: TGTGCCAGCAGCTCGACGACAGGGGATGGCATTCAGTACTTC. Translation gives CASSSTTGDGIQYF.

This clone showed up just a few times. The chain joins TRBV19 to TRBJ2-7, with TRBD1 matching over 9 bases. The CDR3 is 13 residues long. V dropped 7 bases and J dropped 2; count of bases not matched to a gene: 3. CDR1 and CDR2 from the germline V gene are LNHDA and SQIVND (reference sequence). The CDR3, as DNA: TGTGCCAGTACCGGGACAGGGACCTACGAGCAGTACTTC. It yields the protein CASTGTGTYEQYF.

For this clone: The germline gene is not matched at one end of the junction; a read error may be the cause. The genes are TRBV7-2 and TRBJ2-3; tentative D call: TRBD2 (6 bases). The CDR3 length is 17 residues. The germline V gene has CDR1 SGHTA and CDR2 FQGNSA. The DNA for the CDR3 is TGTGCCAGCAGCCTAGCCCCAGGCGGGATAGGGACAGATACGCAGTATTTT. Protein: CASSLAPGGIGTDTQYF.

The V gene is TRBV28, the J gene TRBJ2-2, with TRBD1 identical over 8 bases. The CDR3 is made up of 15 amino acids. The V gene's germline CDR1 is MDHEN and CDR2 SYDVKM. V was clipped by 5 bases and J by 4 bases; unmatched bases: 6. Written as DNA, the CDR3 is TGTGCCAGCAGTCCGGACAGGGCGGGCACCGGGGAGCTGTTTTTT. Its protein is CASSPDRAGTGELFF.

This chain connects TRBV10-3 to TRBJ1-1; a weak D match, TRBD1 (6 bases). Per the germline V gene, CDR1 is ENHRY and CDR2 is SYGVKD. V lost 11 bases and J 4 bases, leaving 23 bases between the germline ends. The CDR3 has 15 residues. The DNA of the CDR3 is TGTGCCGTAGCCCTCCGGGACATAGACCCCACTGAAGCTTTCTTT. This gives the protein CAVALRDIDPTEAFF.

The gene calls are TRBV6-5 and TRBJ2-1; D perhaps matches TRBD2 (7 bases). CDR3 length: 14 amino acids. Germline V gene lookup returns CDR1 MNHEY and CDR2 SVGAGI. The CDR3 region is CATAWGRGYNEQFF. CDR3 DNA sequence: TGTGCTACGGCGTGGGGGAGGGGGTACAATGAGCAGTTCTTC.

The CDR3 sequence is CASSYPGGGTAHEETQYF. The CDR3 bases are TGTGCCAGCAGTTACCCTGGTGGAGGGACAGCCCACGAAGAGACCCAGTACTTC. The chain employs TRBV6-2 or TRBV6-3 and TRBJ2-5; perhaps TRBD1 as D (7 bases). Deletions cut 2 bases from V and 3 bases from J, with 22 bases between. Looked up from germline, CDR1 is MNHEY and CDR2 is SVGEGT. The CDR3 is 18 residues long.